These 10 T cell receptor beta chains came from one sample sequenced in a study of identical twins. Each CDR3 protein is one row after TCRdb ran MiXCR on the 5' RACE reads. The repertoire consists of 130,000 to 150,000 distinct CDR3 sequences, with under 4.5% occurring once and the leading ten covering more than 7%. The material sequenced was memory T cells sorted from blood. The receptors come from a young man in good health.

This clonotype was seen ten or more times. This rearrangement joins TRBV12-3 or TRBV12-4 to TRBJ2-5; possibly TRBD1 for D (5 bases). The CDR3 has 14 amino acids. Trimming removed 1 base from V and 0 bases from J, with 6 bases in between. The CDR3 DNA reads TGTGCCAGCAGTTTAGGACAGAACCAAGAGACCCAGTACTTC. Protein: CASSLGQNQETQYF.

This clonotype occurred many times. The chain combines TRBV13 with TRBJ1-2, with a possible D match to TRBD1 (6 bases). Per germline, CDR1 PRHDT and CDR2 FYEKMQ (reference sequence). The V gene lost 3 bases and the J gene lost 8 bases, with 10 bases spanning the gap. The CDR3 covers 12 residues. The CDR3 reads CASSFTGRGYTF. CDR3 nucleotide sequence: TGTGCCAGCAGCTTTACAGGGAGGGGCTACACCTTC.

This clonotype has a count of ten or more. The chain combines TRBV12-3 or TRBV12-4 with TRBJ1-6, with 9 bases that match TRBD1. This CDR3 has 14 residues. Trimming took 6 bases from V and 6 from J; bases not matched to a gene: 3. The CDR3 DNA follows: TGTGCCAGCAGCATGACAGGGGGTAATTCACCCCTCCACTTT. Its translation is CASSMTGGNSPLHF.

This clonotype was detected many times. V gene TRBV3-1 combines with J gene TRBJ1-2; the D is unclear. Per germline, CDR1 LGHDT and CDR2 YNNKEL (reference sequence). This CDR3 spans 13 amino acids. The V end was cut by 5 bases, the J end by 6 bases, with 13 bases between. The CDR3 sequence is CASSEWTRDGYTF. CDR3 coding DNA: TGTGCCAGCAGCGAATGGACCCGGGATGGCTACACCTTC.

This clonotype was counted many times. The chain couples TRBV29-1 to TRBJ2-1, with D possibly called TRBD1 or TRBD2 (5 bases each). CDR3 length: 12 residues. Trimming took 6 bases from V and 10 from J, leaving 16 bases between them. CDR1 and CDR2 (germline): SQVTM, ANQGSEA. The CDR3 DNA sequence: TGCAGCGTGAGGGACCCTCCTCGGGAGCAGTTCTTC. Residues: CSVRDPPREQFF.

This clonotype was seen many times. V is TRBV12-3 or TRBV12-4 and J is TRBJ1-5; tentatively, D is TRBD1 (5 bases). Trimming shortened V by 5 bases and J by 3 bases, and 17 bases separated the two germline ends. The CDR3 runs to 16 residues. The chain's CDR3 is CASSLSGDGPNQPQHF. CDR3 coding DNA: TGTGCCAGCAGTCTGTCCGGGGACGGACCCAATCAGCCCCAGCATTTT.

This chain connects TRBV5-5 to TRBJ2-2; 10 bases are shared with TRBD1. The J segment lost 6 bases and the V segment lost 2 bases, leaving 7 bases of the junction unmatched. The CDR3 has 16 residues. Per the germline V gene, CDR1 is SGHKS and CDR2 is YYEKEE (reference sequence). The CDR3 bases are TGTGCCAGCAGCTTAAGGGACAGGGGACGCGCCGGGGAGCTGTTTTTT. Translation: CASSLRDRGRAGELFF.

This clonotype was detected ten times or more. At one boundary the junction diverges from the germline segment, which might be a read error. V is TRBV10-3 and J is TRBJ1-2; no clear D. The CDR3 consists of 13 residues. The germline gives CDR1 ENHRY, CDR2 SYGVKD. CDR3 protein: CAINEPRNYGYTF. The CDR3 nucleotides are TGTGCCATCAATGAGCCGCGAAACTATGGCTACACCTTC.

The sample holds many counts of this clonotype. The chain recombines TRBV2 with TRBJ2-3; 14 bases map to TRBD2. This CDR3 spans 11 amino acids. Per the germline V gene, CDR1 is SNHLY and CDR2 is FYNNEI. V lost 8 bases, J lost 13 bases, and 2 bases stayed unmatched. The CDR3 region is CASRGLAGEYF. DNA of the CDR3: TGTGCCAGCCGGGGACTAGCGGGAGAGTATTTT.

The gene calls are TRBV19 and TRBJ2-5, with D possibly TRBD1 on 5 matching bases. Trimming cost V 1 base and J 5 bases, with 14 bases left between them. Per germline, CDR1 LNHDA and CDR2 SQIVND (reference sequence). The CDR3 consists of 15 residues. The CDR3 sequence: CASSIGGRPAETQYF. CDR3 nucleotide sequence: TGTGCCAGTAGTATAGGGGGCCGACCGGCGGAGACCCAGTACTTC.